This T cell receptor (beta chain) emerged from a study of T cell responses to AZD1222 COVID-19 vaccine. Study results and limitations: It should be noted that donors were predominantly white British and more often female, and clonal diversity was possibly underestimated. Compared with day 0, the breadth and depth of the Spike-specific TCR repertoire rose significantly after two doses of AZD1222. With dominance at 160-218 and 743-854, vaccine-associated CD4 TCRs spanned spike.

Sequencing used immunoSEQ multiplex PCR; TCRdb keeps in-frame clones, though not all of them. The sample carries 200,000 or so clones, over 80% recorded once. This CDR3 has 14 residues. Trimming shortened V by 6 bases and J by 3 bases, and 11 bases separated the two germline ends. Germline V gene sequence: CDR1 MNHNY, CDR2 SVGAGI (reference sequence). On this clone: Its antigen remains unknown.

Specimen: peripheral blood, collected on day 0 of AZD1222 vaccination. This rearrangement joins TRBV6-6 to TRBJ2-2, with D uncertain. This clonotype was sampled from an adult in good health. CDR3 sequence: CASRKGRDTGELFF. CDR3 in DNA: TGTGCCAGCAGAAAGGGAAGGGACACCGGGGAGCTGTTTTTT.